This T cell receptor (beta chain) appears in the sequencing data of a study of blood T cells in healthy people across ages. Study context: Template switching picked up about one barcoded beta molecule for each two T cells.

The authors ran a second PCR of 7 to 11 cycles using a sample-barcoded 5' primer and a J-beta primer mix. From the 5' RACE reads, TCRdb called clonotypes with MiXCR, one entry per CDR3 protein. The sample lists about 770,000 distinct CDR3 sequences, under 45% occurring once. Regarding this clonotype: Its antigen remains unidentified.

Germline-derived CDR1 and CDR2 are SNHLY and FYNNEI. There are 11 residues in the CDR3. Losses at the gene ends were 8 bases for V and 8 bases for J; bases not matched to a gene: 5. Study-wide points: Older age went with lower TCR beta diversity per million T cells, in a roughly linear way. When set beside aged donors, long-lived donors presented more naive CD4+ cells and higher diversity.

The TCR originated in a man aged 55 to 69 in good health. This chain uses TRBV2 with TRBJ1-2; 7 bases fit TRBD1. Input material: blood. Here the CDR3 DNA reads TGTGCCAGCTGGGACAGAAGAGGCTACACCTTC. It encodes CASWDRRGYTF.